Reported below is one T cell receptor beta chain. This sample was included in a study of T cell responses to AZD1222 COVID-19 vaccine. Losses at the gene ends were 3 bases for V and 3 bases for J; bases not matched to a gene: 8. Germline V gene sequence: CDR1 SGDLS, CDR2 YYNGEE. The CDR3 is 16 amino acids. This table comes from immunoSEQ multiplex PCR, and its TCRdb copy is limited to in-frame clones, with some not included. The sample yields fewer than 120,000 clones, about 85% seen once. The chain has TRBV9 and TRBJ2-3, with 9 bases lining up with TRBD2. The clonotype comes from an adult in good health. Sequencing used peripheral blood, obtained on day 0 of AZD1222 vaccination. CDR3 sequence reads: CASSAGDSGRTDTQYF. The CDR3 coding sequence is TGTGCCAGCAGCGCCGGGGATAGCGGGAGAACAGATACGCAGTATTTT.